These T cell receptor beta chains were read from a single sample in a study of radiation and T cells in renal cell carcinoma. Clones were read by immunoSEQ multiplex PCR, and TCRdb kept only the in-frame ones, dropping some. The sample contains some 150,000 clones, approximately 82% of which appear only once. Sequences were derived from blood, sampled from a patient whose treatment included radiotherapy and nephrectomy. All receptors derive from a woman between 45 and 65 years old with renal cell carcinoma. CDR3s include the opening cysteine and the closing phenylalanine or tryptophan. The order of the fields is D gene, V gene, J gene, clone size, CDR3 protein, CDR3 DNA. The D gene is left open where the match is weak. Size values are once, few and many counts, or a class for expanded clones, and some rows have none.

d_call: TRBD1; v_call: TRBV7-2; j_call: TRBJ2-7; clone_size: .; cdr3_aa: CASGTGRFYEQYF; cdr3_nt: TGTGCCAGCGGGACAGGGCGATTCTACGAGCAGTACTTC
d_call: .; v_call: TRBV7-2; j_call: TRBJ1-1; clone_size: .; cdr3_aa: CASSFFRDTEAFF; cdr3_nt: TGTGCCAGCAGCTTTTTCCGGGACACTGAAGCTTTCTTT
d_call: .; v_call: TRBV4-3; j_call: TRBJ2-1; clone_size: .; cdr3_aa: CASSQAWDPSWNEQFF; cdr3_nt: TGCGCCAGCAGCCAAGCCTGGGACCCTTCGTGGAATGAGCAGTTCTTC
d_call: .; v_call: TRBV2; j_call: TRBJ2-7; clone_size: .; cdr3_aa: CASRAAKQYF; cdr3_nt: TGTGCCAGCAGGGCGGCCAAGCAGTACTTC
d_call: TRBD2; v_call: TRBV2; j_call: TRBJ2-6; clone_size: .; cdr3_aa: CASSSTSGVSGANVLTF; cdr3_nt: TGTGCCAGCAGTTCGACTAGCGGGGTCTCTGGGGCCAACGTCCTGACTTTC
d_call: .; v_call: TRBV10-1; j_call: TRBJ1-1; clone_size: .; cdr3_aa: CASRESVDTEAFF; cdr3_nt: TGCGCCAGCAGGGAATCGGTGGACACTGAAGCTTTCTTT
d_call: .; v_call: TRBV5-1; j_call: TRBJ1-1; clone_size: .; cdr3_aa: CASSEDSPNTEAFF; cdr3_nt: TGCGCCAGCAGCGAGGACAGTCCCAACACTGAAGCTTTCTTT
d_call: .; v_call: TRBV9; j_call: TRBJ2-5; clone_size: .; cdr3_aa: CASNNQGSPGETQYF; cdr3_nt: TGTGCCAGCAACAACCAGGGGTCTCCGGGAGAGACCCAGTACTTC
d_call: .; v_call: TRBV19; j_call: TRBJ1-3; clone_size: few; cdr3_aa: CASMSPGNTIYF; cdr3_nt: TGTGCCAGTATGTCCCCTGGAAACACCATATATTTT
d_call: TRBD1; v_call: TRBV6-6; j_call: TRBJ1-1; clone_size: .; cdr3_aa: CASKEGAVNTEAFF; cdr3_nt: TGTGCCAGCAAAGAGGGGGCGGTGAACACTGAAGCTTTCTTT
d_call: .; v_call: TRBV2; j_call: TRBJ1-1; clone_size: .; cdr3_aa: CASLTDRGEAFF; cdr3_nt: TGTGCCAGCCTCACTGACAGAGGTGAAGCTTTCTTT
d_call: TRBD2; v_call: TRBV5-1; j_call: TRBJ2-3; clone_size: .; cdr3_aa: CASSPLSRGGSDTQYF; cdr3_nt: TGCGCCAGCAGCCCCCTCTCGCGGGGGGGATCAGATACGCAGTATTTT
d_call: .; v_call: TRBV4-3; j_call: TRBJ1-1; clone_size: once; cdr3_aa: CASSAYSRPRDEAFF; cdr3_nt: TGCGCCAGCAGCGCATATTCCAGGCCTAGGGACGAAGCTTTCTTT
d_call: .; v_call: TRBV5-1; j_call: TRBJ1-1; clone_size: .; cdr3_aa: CASSLEQGGTEAFF; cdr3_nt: TGCGCCAGCAGCTTGGAGCAGGGAGGAACTGAAGCTTTCTTT
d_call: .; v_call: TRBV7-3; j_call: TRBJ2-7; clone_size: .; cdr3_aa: CASRSSQAYEQYF; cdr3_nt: TGTGCCAGCAGATCTTCCCAAGCATACGAGCAGTACTTC
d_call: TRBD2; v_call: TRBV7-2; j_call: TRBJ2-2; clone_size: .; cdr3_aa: CASSSSGGEDTGELFF; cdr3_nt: TGTGCCAGCAGCTCTAGCGGGGGGGAGGACACCGGGGAGCTGTTTTTT
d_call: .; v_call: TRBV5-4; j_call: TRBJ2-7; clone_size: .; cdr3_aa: CASSIWRREQYF; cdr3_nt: TGTGCCAGCAGCATCTGGCGGCGCGAGCAGTACTTC
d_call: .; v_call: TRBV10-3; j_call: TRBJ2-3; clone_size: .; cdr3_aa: CATSSGLSTDTQYF; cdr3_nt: TGTGCCACCTCAAGCGGGCTCAGCACAGATACGCAGTATTTT
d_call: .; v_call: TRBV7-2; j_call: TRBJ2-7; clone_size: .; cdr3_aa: CASSLVKGKSSYEQYF; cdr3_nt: TGTGCCAGCAGCTTAGTTAAGGGAAAGAGCTCCTACGAGCAGTACTTC
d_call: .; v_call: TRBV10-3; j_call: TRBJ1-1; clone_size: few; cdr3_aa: CAISENRDTEAFF; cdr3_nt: TGTGCCATCAGTGAGAACAGGGACACTGAAGCTTTCTTT
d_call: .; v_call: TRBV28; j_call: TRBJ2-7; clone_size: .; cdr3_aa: CASSFSWQDSYEQYF; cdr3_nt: TGTGCCAGCAGTTTTTCGTGGCAGGACTCCTACGAGCAGTACTTC
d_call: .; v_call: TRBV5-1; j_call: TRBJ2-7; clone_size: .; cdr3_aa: CASTLTGSYEQYF; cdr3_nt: TGCGCCAGCACCCTAACAGGATCCTACGAGCAGTACTTC
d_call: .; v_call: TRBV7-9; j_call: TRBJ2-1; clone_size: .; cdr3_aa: CASSLGHRANEQFF; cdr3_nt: TGTGCCAGCAGCTTAGGCCACAGGGCCAATGAGCAGTTCTTC
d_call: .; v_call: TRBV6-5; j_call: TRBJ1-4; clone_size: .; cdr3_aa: CASSNRDGRREKLFF; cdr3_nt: TGTGCCAGCAGTAACCGGGACGGGAGACGTGAAAAACTGTTTTTT
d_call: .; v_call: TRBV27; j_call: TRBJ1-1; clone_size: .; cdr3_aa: CASSLAPRGQAFF; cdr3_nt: TGTGCTAGCAGTTTAGCCCCGCGGGGCCAAGCTTTCTTT
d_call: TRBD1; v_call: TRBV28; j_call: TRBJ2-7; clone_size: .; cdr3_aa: CASRRKTGLDEQYF; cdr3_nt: TGTGCCAGCAGACGGAAGACAGGGCTTGACGAGCAGTACTTC
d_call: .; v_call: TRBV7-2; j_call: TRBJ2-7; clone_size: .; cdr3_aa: CASSLAGWQTEQYF; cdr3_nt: TGTGCCAGCAGCTTAGCGGGGTGGCAGACCGAGCAGTACTTC
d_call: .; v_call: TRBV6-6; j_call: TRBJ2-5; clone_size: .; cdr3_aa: CASQRAGTQYF; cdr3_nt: TGTGCCAGCCAGAGGGCCGGAACCCAGTACTTC
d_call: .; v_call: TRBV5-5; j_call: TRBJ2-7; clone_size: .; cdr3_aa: CASSLAGPLEQYF; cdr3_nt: TGTGCCAGCAGCTTGGCTGGCCCCCTGGAGCAGTACTTC
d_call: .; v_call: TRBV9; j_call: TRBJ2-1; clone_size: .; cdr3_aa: CASSSGLSSYNEQFF; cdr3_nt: TGTGCCAGCAGCTCGGGACTTTCCTCCTACAATGAGCAGTTCTTC
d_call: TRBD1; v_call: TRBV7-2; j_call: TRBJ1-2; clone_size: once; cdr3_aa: CASSSRTGLHYGYTF; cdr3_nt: TGTGCCAGCAGCTCGAGGACAGGGTTACACTATGGCTACACCTTC
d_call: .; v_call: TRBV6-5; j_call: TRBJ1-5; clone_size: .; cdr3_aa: CASSYSMGTGQPQHF; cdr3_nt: TGTGCCAGCAGTTACTCTATGGGGACGGGACAGCCCCAGCATTTT
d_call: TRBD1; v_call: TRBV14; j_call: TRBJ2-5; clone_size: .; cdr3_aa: CASSQDFRGLETQYF; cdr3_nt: TGTGCCAGCAGCCAAGATTTCAGGGGGCTGGAGACCCAGTACTTC
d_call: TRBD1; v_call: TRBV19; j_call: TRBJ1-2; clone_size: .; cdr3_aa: CASTSGQGSYGYTF; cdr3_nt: TGTGCCAGTACCTCGGGACAGGGGAGCTATGGCTACACCTTC
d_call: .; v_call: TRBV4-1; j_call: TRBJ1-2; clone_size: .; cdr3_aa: CASSQEQGTNYGYTF; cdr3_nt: TGCGCCAGCAGCCAAGAACAGGGAACTAACTATGGCTACACCTTC
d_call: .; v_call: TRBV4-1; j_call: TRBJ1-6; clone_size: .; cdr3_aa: CASSQDGDGNSPLHF; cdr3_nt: TGCGCCAGCAGCCAAGACGGGGACGGAAATTCACCCCTCCACTTT
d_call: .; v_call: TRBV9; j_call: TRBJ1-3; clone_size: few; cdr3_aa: CASSASDGGNTIYF; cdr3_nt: TGTGCCAGCAGTGCCTCGGACGGAGGAAACACCATATATTTT
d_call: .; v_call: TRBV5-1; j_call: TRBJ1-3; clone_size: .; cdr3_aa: CASSDTQGGNTIYF; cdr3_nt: TGCGCCAGCAGCGATACACAGGGTGGAAACACCATATATTTT
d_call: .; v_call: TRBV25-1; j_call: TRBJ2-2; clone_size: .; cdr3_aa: CASSEKGRRNTGELFF; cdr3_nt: TGTGCCAGCAGTGAAAAGGGTCGGCGGAACACCGGGGAGCTGTTTTTT
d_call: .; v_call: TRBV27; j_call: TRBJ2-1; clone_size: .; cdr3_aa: CASTPSAPSYNEQFF; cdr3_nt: TGTGCCAGCACCCCTAGCGCGCCGTCCTACAATGAGCAGTTCTTC
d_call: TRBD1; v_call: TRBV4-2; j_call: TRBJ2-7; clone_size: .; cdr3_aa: CASSQDGQGLF; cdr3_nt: TGTGCCAGCAGCCAAGACGGACAGGGCCTCTTC
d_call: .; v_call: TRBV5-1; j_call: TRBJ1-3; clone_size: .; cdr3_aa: CASSLEGGGNTIYF; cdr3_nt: TGCGCCAGCAGCTTGGAAGGGGGAGGAAACACCATATATTTT
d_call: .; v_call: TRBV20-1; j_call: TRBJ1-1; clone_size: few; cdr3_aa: CSAARFGEAFF; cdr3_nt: TGCAGTGCTGCCAGGTTTGGTGAAGCTTTCTTT
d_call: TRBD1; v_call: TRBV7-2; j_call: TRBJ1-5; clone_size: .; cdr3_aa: CASSQGQGHRQPQHF; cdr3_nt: TGTGCCAGCAGCCAGGGACAGGGACACCGCCAGCCCCAGCATTTT
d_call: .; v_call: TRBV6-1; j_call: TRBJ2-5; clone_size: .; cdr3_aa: CASNPVGETQYF; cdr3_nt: TGTGCCAGCAATCCGGTGGGGGAGACCCAGTACTTC
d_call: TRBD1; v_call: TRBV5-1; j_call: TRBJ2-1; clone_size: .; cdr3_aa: CASRQDRVIDNEQFF; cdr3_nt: TGCGCCAGCAGGCAGGACAGGGTTATTGACAATGAGCAGTTCTTC
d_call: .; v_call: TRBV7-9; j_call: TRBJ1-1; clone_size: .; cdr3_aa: CASSLVRGGLDTEAFF; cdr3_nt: TGTGCCAGCAGCTTAGTTCGGGGGGGTTTGGACACTGAAGCTTTCTTT
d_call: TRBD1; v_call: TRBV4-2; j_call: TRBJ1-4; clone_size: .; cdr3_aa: CASSQVGAGTGSEKLFF; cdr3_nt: TGTGCCAGCAGCCAAGTGGGGGCTGGGACAGGGTCTGAAAAACTGTTTTTT
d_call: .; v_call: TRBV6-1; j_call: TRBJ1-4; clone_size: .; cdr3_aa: CASSEGRFNEKLFF; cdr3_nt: TGTGCCAGCAGTGAGGGCCGTTTTAATGAAAAACTGTTTTTT
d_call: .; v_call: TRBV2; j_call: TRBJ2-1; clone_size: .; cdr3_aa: CASSRGVLKNEQFF; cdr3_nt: TGTGCCAGCAGCCGGGGAGTTTTAAAGAATGAGCAGTTCTTC